This record covers a single T cell receptor (beta chain). In this sample, this clone turned up once. Its specific antigen is unknown. Base quality data are lacking; no much larger clone is found one base away. These data originate in a study of shared clonotypes between healthy human individuals (TCRdb year 2020). Notes on the research overall: A couple of women and three men aged 18 to 49 years were included in the cohort. For each donor, CD4 naive and CD4 memory were each given three plates, CD8 naive was given two plates, and CD8 memory was given one plate. To estimate repertoire size and how much clonotypes are shared between individuals, the study performed deep sequencing of blood TCR repertoires from a few healthy adults. To increase sequencing depth and limit assay-specific biases, TCR repertoire library preparation and sequencing were carried out by different laboratories using diverse techniques. Each donor's leukapheresis produced roughly between roughly 0.85 and 9.5 billion PBMCs.

The V end loses 1 base and the J end loses 4 bases, and a stretch of 12 bases separates them. For CDR1 and CDR2, the germline V gene lists SGHDT and YYEEEE. Measured from the cysteine to the phenylalanine, the CDR3 is 15 residues long. The CDR3 DNA has 45 bases and is translated from base 1. CD8 naive samples were obtained by positive selection for CCR7 among CD45RO-negative cells, yielding a CD45RA+CCR7+ population from which TemRA cells were excluded. The donors were healthy, HIV-negative adults with no recently reported acute infections or vaccinations. All donors were Caucasian adults living in Nashville, Tennessee, USA. Blood was collected by leukapheresis, and PBMCs were isolated by Ficoll-Histopaque density gradient centrifugation and then cryopreserved in liquid nitrogen vapor phase. Analytical flow cytometry was used to check the purity and quantity of each magnetically sorted T cell population. Genomic DNA was isolated from every sorted fraction and measured by UV absorbance on a Nanodrop 2000c.

Using the deep immunoSEQ assay, multiplex PCR amplified TCR CDR3 regions from genomic DNA. Extracted genomic DNA from each cell subset was spread evenly across all wells of several immunoSEQ 96-well plates, with each plate serving as a replicate. For sorted subsets, around 200 ng genomic DNA, equal to about 30,000 T cell genomes, was loaded into each replicate PCR. The purified libraries were quantified using a Qubit 3.0 fluorometer, sized with a Bioanalyzer 2100, and then quantified again using the KAPA Library Quantification kit. Every immunoSEQ 96-well plate was sequenced on a separate single-read 150-cycle Illumina NextSeq 550 flow cell. The authors' analysis ran thus. Because the immunoSEQ output held only junctional sequences and lacked quality scores, the filtering could not match the filtering applied to full-length reads. Sequences were annotated with PyIR, a Python wrapper for IgBLAST v1.9, and V/J genes and CDR3 were assigned using IMGT germline references. Any read was removed if the V/J assignment was weak (E-value above 1e-6), the CDR3 was missing, or the read contained stop codons, out-of-frame junctions, or ambiguous translated residues. V3J clonotypes were defined as sequences sharing an identical inferred V gene, J gene, and CDR3 amino acid sequence. Percentage overlap between repertoires was computed as shared unique clonotypes divided by the size of the smaller repertoire. Three approaches were used to assess repertoire richness: RTK rarefaction, the Chao1 estimator, and Recon v2.1 estimates of unobserved clonotypes. OLGA was used to compute generation probabilities for all TCRbeta clonotypes that the gDNA method yielded from a few donors. TCRdb limited this immuneACCESS table to in-frame rearrangements with V and J called. A share of clones is missing; checked studies link under half to unresolved V genes, and the rest is unexplained. V, J and clone size were drawn from that table, and D and trimming were deduced from the DNA. The table for this sample lists roughly 2 million clones; about 94% of them were counted only once. The biggest ten clones account for roughly 1% of the sample.

Points the paper makes about the study in general: Even with the large sequencing depth, rarefaction of the sorted-subset datasets indicated that sequencing was incomplete. Pairwise subsampling led to the expectation that sequencing depth would affect the degree of clonotype sharing among donors. Naive subsets generally had larger estimated clonotype richness than memory subsets. Compared with non-shared clonotypes, the clonotypes found in all four sorted-subset donors had higher generation probabilities. The genetic and exposure-history diversity represented was limited by the small number of donors. Sampling was restricted to blood, and TCR repertoires in tissues likely differ from the TCR repertoires found in blood. Across four donors, approximately 4.6% of naive CD4, 3.5% of naive CD8, roughly 2.2% of memory CD4, and approximately 0.4% of memory CD8 clonotypes were shared.

Sequencing was done on a sample of naive CD8+ T cells sorted from blood. The sample's cell subset or site label is to be understood as: CD45RA+CCR7+. Rearrangement joined TRBV5-6 to TRBJ2-1; TRBD1 is possibly the D segment (6 matching bases). The sequence was obtained from a man aged 18 to 30 in good health. The encoded CDR3 is CASSLLGGMYNEQFF. The nucleotides are TGTGCCAGCAGCTTGCTTGGGGGCATGTACAATGAGCAGTTCTTC.